This TCR beta chain was identified in a study of identical twins. This CDR3 contains 13 residues. V lost 10 bases, J lost 4 bases, and 14 bases lay in between. Overall study results and limits: Insertions ran lower in abundant cord blood beta clonotypes, though not in memory repertoires.

TCRdb processed the 5' RACE reads anew with MiXCR; each CDR3 protein has one entry. The table lists approximately 620,000 distinct CDR3 sequences, over 8.5% of them singletons, with roughly 0.9% in the top ten. As concerns this clonotype: Its antigen is not known.

The same specimen was also included in a second study, on yellow fever vaccine responses in identical twins.

Sequencing was done on a sample of PBMCs. This sequence originates from a woman aged 18-35 years in good health. This rearrangement joins TRBV12-3 or TRBV12-4 to TRBJ1-3; possible D gene TRBD1, 6 bases. In nucleotides, the CDR3 is TGTGCCAACCGGCAGGGGCCCGGAAACACCATATATTTT. It codes for CANRQGPGNTIYF.